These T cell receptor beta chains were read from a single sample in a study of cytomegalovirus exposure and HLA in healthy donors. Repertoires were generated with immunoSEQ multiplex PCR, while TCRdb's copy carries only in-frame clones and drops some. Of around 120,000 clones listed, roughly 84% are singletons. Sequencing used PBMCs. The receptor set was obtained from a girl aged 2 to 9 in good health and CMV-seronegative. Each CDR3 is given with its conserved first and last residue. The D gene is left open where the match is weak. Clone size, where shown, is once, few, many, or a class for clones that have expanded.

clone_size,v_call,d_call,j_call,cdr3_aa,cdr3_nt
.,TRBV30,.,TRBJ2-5,CAWTREQETQYF,TGTGCCTGGACTAGGGAGCAAGAGACCCAGTACTTC
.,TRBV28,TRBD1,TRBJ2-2,CATRTGAISNTGELFF,TGTGCCACCAGGACAGGAGCAATTTCGAACACCGGGGAGCTGTTTTTT
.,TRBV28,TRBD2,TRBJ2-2,CASSLWTLRASGTDSNTGELFF,TGTGCCAGCAGTTTATGGACGTTAAGGGCTAGCGGGACAGATTCGAACACCGGGGAGCTGTTTTTT
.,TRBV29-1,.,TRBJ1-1,CSAMPTGSNTEAFF,TGCAGCGCAATGCCCACAGGGTCGAACACTGAAGCTTTCTTT
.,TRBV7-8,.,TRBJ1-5,CASSLGGARDQPQHF,TGTGCCAGCAGCTTAGGGGGAGCCCGAGATCAGCCCCAGCATTTT
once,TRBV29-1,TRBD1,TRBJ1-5,CSVEGQGGYSNQPQHF,TGCAGCGTTGAGGGACAGGGCGGGTATAGCAATCAGCCCCAGCATTTT
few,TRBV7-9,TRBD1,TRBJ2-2,CASSLGQGDTGELFF,TGTGCCAGCAGCTTAGGACAGGGGGACACCGGGGAGCTGTTTTTT
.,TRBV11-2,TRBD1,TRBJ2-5,CASSPGQGRKETQYF,TGTGCCAGCAGCCCCGGACAGGGTCGGAAGGAGACCCAGTACTTC
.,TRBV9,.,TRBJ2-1,CASSVVAAPNEQFF,TGTGCCAGCAGCGTAGTAGCGGCCCCCAATGAGCAGTTCTTC
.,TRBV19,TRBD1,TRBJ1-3,CASSLPGGAEGNTIYF,TGTGCCAGTAGTTTACCAGGGGGCGCAGAGGGAAACACCATATATTTT
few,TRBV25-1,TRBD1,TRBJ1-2,CASSADRVNYGYTF,TGTGCCAGCAGTGCCGACAGGGTGAATTATGGCTACACCTTC
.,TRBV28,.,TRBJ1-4,CASSLLRAGKLFF,TGTGCCAGCAGTTTATTGAGAGCGGGAAAACTGTTTTTT
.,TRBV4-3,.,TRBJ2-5,CASSQDPPGQQETQYF,TGCGCCAGCAGCCAAGATCCTCCGGGACAACAAGAGACCCAGTACTTC
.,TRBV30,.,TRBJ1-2,CAWSVVRGYGYTF,TGTGCCTGGAGTGTAGTCAGGGGCTATGGCTACACCTTC
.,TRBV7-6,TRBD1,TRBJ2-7,CASSLYRGDYEQYF,TGTGCCAGCAGCTTATACAGGGGGGACTACGAGCAGTACTTC
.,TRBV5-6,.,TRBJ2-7,CASSLVGQGAPAYF,.